Following are 7 T cell receptor beta chains from one sample sequenced in a study of T cell responses to AZD1222 COVID-19 vaccine. Using immunoSEQ multiplex PCR, the repertoire was profiled, and TCRdb retains in-frame clones only, with some absent. The data show some 72,000 clones, about 92% seen once. The material was peripheral blood, obtained on day 0 of MenACWY control vaccination. These receptors all come from an adult in good health.

V gene TRBV2 combines with J gene TRBJ1-3; weak D call: TRBD1 (5 bases). The length of the CDR3 is 15 residues. The germline CDR1 and CDR2 sequences are SNHLY and FYNNEI. The V gene lost 5 bases and the J gene lost 0 bases, with 11 bases spanning the gap. The CDR3 reads CASSPTGNSGNTIYF. CDR3 coding DNA: TGTGCCAGCAGTCCTACAGGAAACTCTGGAAACACCATATATTTT. The full variable domain, its missing parts supplied by reference TRBV2 and TRBJ1-3, is EPEVTQTPSHQVTQMGQEVILRCVPISNHLYFYWYRQILGQKVEFLVSFYNNEISEKSEIFDDQFSVERPDGSNFTLKIRSTKLEDSAMYFCASSPTGNSGNTIYFGEGSWLTVV.

The CDR3 protein is CASSPRTVANYGYTF. CDR3 DNA sequence: TGTGCCAGTAGTCCCCGGACGGTCGCTAACTATGGCTACACCTTC. The chain uses TRBV19 and TRBJ1-2; D gene ambiguous. Trimming took 5 bases from V and 0 from J, leaving 13 bases between them. The CDR3 runs to 15 residues. CDR1 LNHDA and CDR2 SQIVND come from the germline V gene (reference sequence).

The rearrangement joins TRBV27 to TRBJ1-6, with no clear D. The V and J ends lost 3 bases and 6 bases respectively, with 9 bases between them. The germline V gene has CDR1 MNHEY and CDR2 SMNVEV (reference sequence). The CDR3 runs 14 residues. CDR3 coding DNA: TGTGCCAGCAGTTTTACCGGGGTTAATTCACCCCTCCACTTT. Translating it yields CASSFTGVNSPLHF.

The chain uses TRBV6-7 and TRBJ1-1; tentatively, D is TRBD1 (5 bases). TRBV6-7 is designated an ORF whose function remains uncertain. Trimming took off 6 bases at V and 5 bases at J, with 22 bases between the two ends. The CDR3 contains 16 residues. DNA for the CDR3: TGTGCCAGCAGATTTACATGGACCCCGGGGGGAACTGAAGCTTTCTTT. This translates into CASRFTWTPGGTEAFF.

The V gene is TRBV28, the J gene TRBJ1-4, with TRBD1 identical over 9 bases. V shed 6 bases, J shed 6 bases, and the junction held 5 bases outside the gene matches. Germline V CDR1 and CDR2: MDHEN, SYDVKM. The CDR3 runs to 14 residues. This CDR3 reads CASSSTGGYEKLFF. As DNA, the CDR3 is TGTGCCAGCAGCTCCACAGGGGGCTATGAAAAACTGTTTTTT.

This chain joins TRBV6-5 and TRBJ2-3; 9 nucleotides line up with TRBD2. Trimming cost V 2 bases and J 4 bases; bases outside gene matches: 1. The CDR3 is made up of 14 amino acids. Per germline, CDR1 MNHEY and CDR2 SVGAGI. The CDR3 sequence is CASSYRTSADTQYF. The CDR3 DNA sequence: TGTGCCAGCAGTTACCGGACTAGCGCAGATACGCAGTATTTT.

The chain couples TRBV6-2 or TRBV6-3 to TRBJ2-2; no firm D call. The CDR3 is made up of 15 amino acids. The germline V gene has CDR1 MNHEY and CDR2 SVGEGT. V lost 0 bases and J 5 bases, leaving 10 bases between the germline ends. For the CDR3, the DNA is TGTGCCAGCAGTTACTCTGGGGAAGAAACCGGGGAGCTGTTTTTT. It specifies CASSYSGEETGELFF.